The 21 T cell receptor beta chains reported below all come from one sample, sequenced in a study of human T cells and chemical hapten exposure. Time point meaning: patch test 2, 6 weeks after DPC sensitization. The treatment denotes: therapeutic diphenylcyclopropenone sensitization with weekly scalp DPC. TCRdb used MiXCR to reprocess the RACE reads, holding one entry per CDR3 protein. The table lists 90,000 to 110,000 distinct CDR3 sequences, 9.2% of them singletons. The sample was whole blood, taken in connection with sensitization to the hapten diphenylcyclopropenone (DPC). The receptor source for this set is a woman aged 40 to 50 with alopecia areata. Some clones in this sample may be carry-over from other donors' samples.

A few counts support this clonotype. The gene calls are TRBV20-1 and TRBJ2-5, with 7 bases that match TRBD2. CDR3 length: 12 residues. V was clipped by 5 bases and J by 4 bases; unmatched bases: 4. The germline gives CDR1 DFQATT, CDR2 SNEGSKA (reference sequence). This CDR3 reads CSAAGGRETQYF. The CDR3 region has the DNA TGCAGTGCTGCCGGGGGGAGAGAGACCCAGTACTTC.

The sample holds a few counts of this clonotype. The chain is built from TRBV7-2 and TRBJ2-5; D not certain. This CDR3 region has 14 residues. The V and J ends lost 6 bases and 5 bases respectively, with 16 bases between them. The V gene's germline CDR1 is SGHTA and CDR2 FQGNSA. The DNA for the CDR3 is TGTGCCAGCAGACGCACAAATTTCATGGAGACCCAGTACTTC. It encodes CASRRTNFMETQYF.

Only a few counts were recorded for this clonotype. As DNA, the CDR3 is TGCGCCAGCAGCCGCGCCTGGTCTAGCGGGGGGCCCACAGATACGCAGTATTTT. Translating it yields CASSRAWSSGGPTDTQYF. The gene calls are TRBV4-1 and TRBJ2-3; the match to TRBD2 covers 11 bases. Germline assignment: CDR1 MGHRA and CDR2 YSYEKL. V lost 4 bases to trimming and J lost 2 bases; unmatched junction nucleotides: 11. The length of the CDR3 is 18 residues.

Only a few counts were recorded for this clonotype. The gene calls are TRBV15 and TRBJ1-1, with unresolved D. The length of the CDR3 is 15 residues. Trimming stripped 0 bases from V and 4 bases from J, with 12 bases between. Germline V lookup: CDR1 LNHNV, CDR2 YYDKDF (reference sequence). The CDR3 DNA follows: TGTGCCACCAGCAGAGAGGGGAAGGCGGGCACTGAAGCTTTCTTT. This translates into CATSREGKAGTEAFF. Complete variable domain (other parts from reference TRBV15 and TRBJ1-1): DAMVIQNPRYQVTQFGKPVTLSCSQTLNHNVMYWYQQKSSQAPKLLFHYYDKDFNNEADTPDNFQSRRPNTSFCFLDIRSPGLGDTAMYLCATSREGKAGTEAFFGQGTRLTVV.

This clonotype came up many times. V and J are TRBV12-3 or TRBV12-4 and TRBJ1-1, with 8 bases identical to TRBD1. This CDR3 is built from 14 residues. The J segment lost 10 bases and the V segment lost 2 bases, leaving 9 bases of the junction unmatched. As DNA, the CDR3 is TGTGCCAGCAGTTTACCTGCCCCAGGGGGCCGAGCTTTCTTT. Translated: CASSLPAPGGRAFF.

V usage is TRBV12-3 or TRBV12-4 and J usage is TRBJ2-3; 12 bases agree with TRBD2. This CDR3 has 16 residues. V dropped 6 bases and J dropped 4; count of bases not matched to a gene: 8. CDR3 protein: CASRLGLAGFSDTQYF. The CDR3 region has the DNA TGTGCCAGCAGACTCGGACTAGCGGGGTTTTCAGATACGCAGTATTTT.

There are a few counts of this clonotype. The rearrangement links TRBV14 to TRBJ1-1; no definite D call. Germline CDR1 SGHDN, CDR2 FVKESK. CDR3 length: 14 residues. Trimming pared 1 base from V and 1 base from J, leaving 7 bases between. The CDR3 reads CASSQGHENTEAFF. In nucleotides, the CDR3 is TGTGCCAGCAGCCAAGGCCATGAGAACACTGAAGCTTTCTTT.

This clonotype has ten or more counts. The chain carries TRBV7-2 and TRBJ2-3, with TRBD2 matching over 10 bases. V lost 2 bases and J lost 7; bases outside the gene matches: 18. This CDR3 spans 19 amino acids. Germline-derived CDR1 and CDR2 are SGHTA and FQGNSA. The CDR3 is CASSLFMSSGGLYPYTQYF. The CDR3 region has the DNA TGTGCCAGCAGCTTATTCATGTCTAGCGGGGGCCTCTACCCCTATACGCAGTATTTT.

The chain recombines TRBV7-2 with TRBJ2-7; a weak D match, TRBD1 (6 bases). In germline, CDR1 is SGHTA, CDR2 FQGNSA. The CDR3 length is 13 residues. V dropped 4 bases and J dropped 2 bases, with 9 bases sitting between them. For the CDR3, the DNA is TGTGCCAGCAGCTCGACAGGCACCTACGAGCAGTACTTC. This translates into CASSSTGTYEQYF.

This chain links TRBV15 with TRBJ2-7; 8 nucleotides match TRBD1. The CDR3 is made up of 15 amino acids. V gave up 8 bases and J gave up 0 bases; unmatched junction bases: 9. Germline assignment: CDR1 LNHNV and CDR2 YYDKDF (reference sequence). CDR3 in DNA: TGTGCCACCGGCCCTCGACAGGGGAGCTCCTACGAGCAGTACTTC. Amino acid sequence: CATGPRQGSSYEQYF. Full variable domain (missing parts from reference TRBV15 and TRBJ2-7): DAMVIQNPRYQVTQFGKPVTLSCSQTLNHNVMYWYQQKSSQAPKLLFHYYDKDFNNEADTPDNFQSRRPNTSFCFLDIRSPGLGDTAMYLCATGPRQGSSYEQYFGPGTRLTVT.

This clonotype turned up a few times. V usage is TRBV18 and J usage is TRBJ1-2; D not resolved. Deletions cut 4 bases from V and 8 bases from J, with 29 bases between. The germline V gene has CDR1 KGHSH and CDR2 LQKENI. The CDR3 sequence is 18 residues long. CDR3 residues: CASSQPAALDGRRRGYTF. The CDR3 bases are TGTGCCAGCTCACAACCAGCCGCCCTGGACGGGAGAAGACGAGGCTACACCTTC.

In this sample, this clonotype turned up a few times. The chain recombines TRBV5-1 with TRBJ2-3; 8 bases are a match to TRBD1. Trimming took 3 bases from V and 3 from J; bases not matched to a gene: 6. CDR1 and CDR2 from the germline V gene are SGHRS and YFSETQ. CDR3 length equals 15 residues. The CDR3 is CASSSQGAGTDTQYF. The CDR3 DNA reads as TGCGCCAGCAGCTCCCAGGGGGCCGGGACAGATACGCAGTATTTT.

The V call is TRBV6-2 or TRBV6-3, the J call TRBJ2-1, with D possibly TRBD2 on 7 matching bases. Per germline, CDR1 MNHEY and CDR2 SVGEGT. The CDR3 length is 17 residues. Trimming took 0 bases from V and 7 from J, leaving 19 bases between them. The CDR3 sequence is CASSYSNQGGAANEQFF. In DNA form, the CDR3 reads TGTGCCAGCAGTTACTCGAATCAAGGGGGGGCAGCTAATGAGCAGTTCTTC.

This clonotype was counted at least ten times. The J gene is TRBJ1-1, the V gene TRBV18; tentative D call: TRBD1 (6 bases). V was clipped by 1 base and J by 3 bases, with 6 bases between them. CDR3 length: 13 amino acids. In germline, CDR1 is KGHSH, CDR2 LQKENI. CDR3 loop: CASSPRQDTEAFF. The CDR3 nucleotides are TGTGCCAGCTCACCACGACAGGACACTGAAGCTTTCTTT.

The rearrangement uses TRBV3-1 and TRBJ2-2; 13 bases match TRBD2. Germline V gene lookup returns CDR1 LGHDT and CDR2 YNNKEL (reference sequence). Trimming at V came to 6 bases and at J to 4 bases, leaving 8 bases not matched to a gene. This CDR3 is 17 amino acids long. This chain's CDR3 is CASRKTSGGTSTGELFF. The CDR3 DNA follows: TGTGCCAGCAGGAAGACTAGCGGGGGGACCTCCACCGGGGAGCTGTTTTTT. Based on the CDR3 plus reference TRBV3-1 and TRBJ2-2, the full variable domain is DTAVSQTPKYLVTQMGNDKSIKCEQNLGHDTMYWYKQDSKKFLKIMFSYNNKELIINETVPNRFSPKSPDKAHLNLHINSLELGDSAVYFCASRKTSGGTSTGELFFGEGSRLTVL.

The V and J genes are TRBV7-9 and TRBJ2-3, with TRBD1 matching 7 bases. CDR1 is SEHNR and CDR2 is FQNEAQ in the germline V gene (reference sequence). The CDR3 sequence is 16 residues long. Trimming took 5 bases from V and 1 from J; bases not matched to a gene: 9. CDR3 coding DNA: TGTGCCAGCAGCCTAAAGAGACAGGGCCGCACAGATACGCAGTATTTT. This codes for CASSLKRQGRTDTQYF.

Concerning this clonotype itself: A read error may be the cause here, since a much bigger clone is one base away. The chain employs TRBV6-2 or TRBV6-3 and TRBJ2-1; 8 bases match TRBD1. CDR3 length equals 15 residues. CDR1 is MNHEY, CDR2 SVGEGT, per germline. In nucleotides, the CDR3 is TGTGCCAGCAGTCGTGACAGGGGCTCCTACAATGAGCAGTCCTTC. Protein sequence: CASSRDRGSYNEQSF.

This clonotype was counted only a few times. The CDR3 sequence is CASSLVDSPLHF. The CDR3 DNA sequence: TGTGCCAGCAGCTTAGTTGATTCACCCCTCCACTTT. The chain carries TRBV11-2 and TRBJ1-6; D is uncertain. Germline assignment: CDR1 SGHAT and CDR2 FQNNGV. The ends were cut back, 1 base at V and 8 bases at J, with 3 bases in the middle. The CDR3 loop spans 12 amino acids.

Concerning this clonotype: This may be a read error: a much more frequent sequence differs by one nucleotide. In DNA, the CDR3 is TGTGCTAGCAGCTTTGAACTCTCCAATGAGCAGTTCTTC. Protein sequence: CASSFELSNEQFF. V and J are TRBV7-7 and TRBJ2-1; D not resolved. Germline CDR1 reads SSHAT; CDR2 reads FNYEAQ (reference sequence). CDR3 length equals 13 residues. Together with reference TRBV7-7 and TRBJ2-1, the CDR3 gives the full variable domain: GAGVSQSPRYKVTKRGQDVTLRCDPISSHATLYWYQQALGQGPEFLTYFNYEAQPDKSGLPSDRFSAERPEGSISTLTIQRTEQRDSAMYRCASSFELSNEQFFGPGTRLTVL.

This clonotype came up many times. The V and J genes are TRBV29-1 and TRBJ1-2; D not resolved. Germline V lookup: CDR1 SQVTM, CDR2 ANQGSEA. V lost 5 bases and J lost 0, with 13 bases in between. The CDR3 has 14 amino acids. Written as DNA, the CDR3 is TGCAGCGTTCCATATACCTCAGCTAACTATGGCTACACCTTC. Its translation is CSVPYTSANYGYTF.

This clonotype has just a few counts. The chain couples TRBV20-1 to TRBJ2-1; TRBD2 is a possible D gene (8 bases). CDR1 is DFQATT, CDR2 SNEGSKA, per germline (reference sequence). The CDR3 loop spans 17 amino acids. V lost 1 base and J lost 0, with 16 bases in between. The CDR3 sequence: CSARGLAGQSSYNEQFF. The CDR3 nucleotides read TGCAGTGCTAGAGGTTTAGCGGGACAGAGCTCCTACAATGAGCAGTTCTTC.